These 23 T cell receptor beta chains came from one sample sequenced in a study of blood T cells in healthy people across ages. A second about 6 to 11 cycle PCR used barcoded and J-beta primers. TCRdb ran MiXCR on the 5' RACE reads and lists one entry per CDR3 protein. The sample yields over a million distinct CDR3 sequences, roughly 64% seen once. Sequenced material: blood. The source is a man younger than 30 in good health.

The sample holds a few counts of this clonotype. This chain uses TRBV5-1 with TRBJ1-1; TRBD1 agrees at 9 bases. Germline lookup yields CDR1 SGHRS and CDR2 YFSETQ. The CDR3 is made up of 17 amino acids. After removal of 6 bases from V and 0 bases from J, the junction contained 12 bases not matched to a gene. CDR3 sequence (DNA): TGCGCCAGCAAAACCGGCCTACAGGGGGCGATGAACACTGAAGCTTTCTTT. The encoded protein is CASKTGLQGAMNTEAFF. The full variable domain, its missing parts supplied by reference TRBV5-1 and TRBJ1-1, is KAGVTQTPRYLIKTRGQQVTLSCSPISGHRSVSWYQQTPGQGLQFLFEYFSETQRNKGNFPGRFSGRQFSNSRSEMNVSTLELGDSALYLCASKTGLQGAMNTEAFFGQGTRLTVV.

The CDR3 loop reads CAISGTGELFF. CDR3 nucleotides: TGTGCCATCAGTGGGACCGGGGAGCTGTTTTTT. The rearrangement joins TRBV10-3 to TRBJ2-2; D is ambiguous. The CDR3 has 11 residues. CDR1 ENHRY and CDR2 SYGVKD come from the germline V gene. Trimming shortened V by 4 bases and J by 5 bases, and 2 bases separated the two germline ends.

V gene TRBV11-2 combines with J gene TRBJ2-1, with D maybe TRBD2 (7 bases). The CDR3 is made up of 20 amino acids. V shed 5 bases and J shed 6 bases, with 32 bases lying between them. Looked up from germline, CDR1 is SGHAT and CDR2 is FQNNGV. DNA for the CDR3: TGTGCCAGCAGCCAAACGTTGATTAGGGGGGGCCTGGTTTACGGCAATGAGCAGTTCTTC. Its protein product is CASSQTLIRGGLVYGNEQFF.

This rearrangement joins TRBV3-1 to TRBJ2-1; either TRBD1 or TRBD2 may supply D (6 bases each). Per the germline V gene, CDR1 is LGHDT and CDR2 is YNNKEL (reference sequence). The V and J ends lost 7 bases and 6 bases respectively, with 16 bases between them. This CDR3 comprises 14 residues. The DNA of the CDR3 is TGTGCCAGCACCGCTAGACTAGGGGGCAATGAGCAGTTCTTC. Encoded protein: CASTARLGGNEQFF.

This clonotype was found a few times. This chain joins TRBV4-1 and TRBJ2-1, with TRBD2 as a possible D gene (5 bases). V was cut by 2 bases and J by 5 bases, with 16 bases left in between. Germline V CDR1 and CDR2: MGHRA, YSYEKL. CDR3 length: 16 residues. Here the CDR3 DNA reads TGCGCCAGCAGCCAACCGGACTGGGGTTACAACAATGAGCAGTTCTTC. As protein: CASSQPDWGYNNEQFF.

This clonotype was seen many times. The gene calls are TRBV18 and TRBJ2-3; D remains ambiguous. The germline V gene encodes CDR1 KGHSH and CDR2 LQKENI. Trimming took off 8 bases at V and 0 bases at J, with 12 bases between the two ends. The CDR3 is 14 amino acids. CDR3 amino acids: CASSPLGSTDTQYF. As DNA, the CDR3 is TGTGCCAGCAGCCCCCTGGGGAGCACAGATACGCAGTATTTT.

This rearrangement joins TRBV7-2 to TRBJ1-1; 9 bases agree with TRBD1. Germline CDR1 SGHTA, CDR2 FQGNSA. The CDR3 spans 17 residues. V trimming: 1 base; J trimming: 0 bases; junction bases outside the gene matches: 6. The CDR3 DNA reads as TGTGCCAGCAGCTTAGTAGGACAGGGGACCATGAACACTGAAGCTTTCTTT. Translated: CASSLVGQGTMNTEAFF.

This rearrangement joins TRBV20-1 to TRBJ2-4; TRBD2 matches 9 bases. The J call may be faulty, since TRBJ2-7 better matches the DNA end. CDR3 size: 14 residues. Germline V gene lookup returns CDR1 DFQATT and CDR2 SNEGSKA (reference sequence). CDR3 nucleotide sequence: TGCAGTGCTAGTAGGGGGACTAGCACTTACGAGCAGTACTTC. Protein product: CSASRGTSTYEQYF.

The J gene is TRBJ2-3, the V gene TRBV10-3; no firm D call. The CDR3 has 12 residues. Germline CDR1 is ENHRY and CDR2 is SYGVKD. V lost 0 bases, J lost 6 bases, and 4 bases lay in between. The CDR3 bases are TGTGCCATCAGTGAGTCTTCGGATACGCAGTATTTT. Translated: CAISESSDTQYF.

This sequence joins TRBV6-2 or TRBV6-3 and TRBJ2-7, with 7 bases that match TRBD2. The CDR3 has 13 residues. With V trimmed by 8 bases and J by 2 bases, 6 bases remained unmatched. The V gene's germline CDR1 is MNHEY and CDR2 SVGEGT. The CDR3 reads CASAPGLPYEQYF. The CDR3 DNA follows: TGTGCCAGCGCGCCGGGACTACCCTACGAGCAGTACTTC.

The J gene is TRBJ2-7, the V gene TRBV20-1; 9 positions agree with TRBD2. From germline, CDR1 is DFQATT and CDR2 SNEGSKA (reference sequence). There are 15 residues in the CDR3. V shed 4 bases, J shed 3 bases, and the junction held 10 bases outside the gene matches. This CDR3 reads CSATRGGGRDYEQYF. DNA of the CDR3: TGCAGTGCTACACGCGGGGGCGGGAGGGACTACGAGCAGTACTTC.

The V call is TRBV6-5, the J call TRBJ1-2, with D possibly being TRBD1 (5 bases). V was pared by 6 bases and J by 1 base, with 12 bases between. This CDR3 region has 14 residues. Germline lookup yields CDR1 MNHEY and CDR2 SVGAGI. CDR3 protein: CASRGSGLNYGYTF. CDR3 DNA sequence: TGTGCCAGCAGGGGGTCAGGGCTTAACTATGGCTACACCTTC.

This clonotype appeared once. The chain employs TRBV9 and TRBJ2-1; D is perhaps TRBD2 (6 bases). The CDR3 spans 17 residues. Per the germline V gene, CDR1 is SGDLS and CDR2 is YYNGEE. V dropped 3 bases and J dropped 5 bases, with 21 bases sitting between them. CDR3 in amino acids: CASSAPEGWASDNEQFF. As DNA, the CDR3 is TGTGCCAGCAGCGCACCCGAGGGATGGGCTAGCGACAATGAGCAGTTCTTC.

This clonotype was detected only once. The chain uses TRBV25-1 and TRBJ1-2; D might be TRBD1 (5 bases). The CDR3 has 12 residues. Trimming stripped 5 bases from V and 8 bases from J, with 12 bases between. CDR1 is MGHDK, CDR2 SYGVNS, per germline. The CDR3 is CASSTGAGGYTF. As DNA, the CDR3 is TGTGCCAGCAGTACAGGAGCAGGAGGCTACACCTTC.

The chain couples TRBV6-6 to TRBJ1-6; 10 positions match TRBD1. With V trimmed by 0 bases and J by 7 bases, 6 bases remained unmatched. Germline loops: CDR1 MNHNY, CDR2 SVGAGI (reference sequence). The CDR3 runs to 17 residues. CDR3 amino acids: CASSYSPPDRGNSPLHF. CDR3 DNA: TGTGCCAGCAGTTACTCCCCCCCGGACAGGGGGAATTCACCCCTCCACTTT.

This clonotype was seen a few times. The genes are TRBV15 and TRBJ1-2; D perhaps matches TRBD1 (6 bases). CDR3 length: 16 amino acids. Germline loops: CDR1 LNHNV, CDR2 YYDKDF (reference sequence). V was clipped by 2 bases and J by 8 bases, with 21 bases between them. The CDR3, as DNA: TGTGCCACCAGCAGATCTGCCGGGACACAAGCGGACGGCTACACCTTC. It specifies CATSRSAGTQADGYTF.

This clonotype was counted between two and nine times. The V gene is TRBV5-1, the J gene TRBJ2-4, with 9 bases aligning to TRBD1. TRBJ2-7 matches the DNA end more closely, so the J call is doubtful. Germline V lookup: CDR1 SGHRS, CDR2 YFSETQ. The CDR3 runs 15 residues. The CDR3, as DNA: TGCGCCAGCAGCCTACTTCCCGGGACAGGGATCGAGCAGTACTTC. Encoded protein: CASSLLPGTGIEQYF.

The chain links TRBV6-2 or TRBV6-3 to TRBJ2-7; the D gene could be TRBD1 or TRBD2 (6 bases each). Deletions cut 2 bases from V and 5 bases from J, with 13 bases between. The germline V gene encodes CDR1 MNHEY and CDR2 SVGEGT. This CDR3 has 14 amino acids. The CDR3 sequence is CASSYLQGGNEQYF. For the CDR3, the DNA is TGTGCCAGCAGTTACCTACAGGGAGGTAACGAGCAGTACTTC.

CDR3 protein: CASSIDLGNEQFF. DNA of the CDR3: TGTGCCAGTAGTATAGATCTGGGCAATGAGCAGTTCTTC. J is TRBJ2-1 and V is TRBV19; D gene unclear. CDR1 LNHDA and CDR2 SQIVND come from the germline V gene (reference sequence). The CDR3 runs 13 residues. V lost 0 bases to trimming and J lost 6 bases, with 6 bases between them. Looking up the rest from reference TRBV19 and TRBJ2-1 gives the full variable domain: DGGITQSPKYLFRKEGQNVTLSCEQNLNHDAMYWYRQDPGQGLRLIYYSQIVNDFQKGDIAEGYSVSREKKESFPLTVTSAQKNPTAFYLCASSIDLGNEQFFGPGTRLTVL.

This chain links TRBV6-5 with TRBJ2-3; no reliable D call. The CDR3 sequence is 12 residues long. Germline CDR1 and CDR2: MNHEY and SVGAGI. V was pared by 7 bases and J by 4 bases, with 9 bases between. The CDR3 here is CASIGPADTQYF. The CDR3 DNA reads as TGTGCCAGCATTGGGCCGGCAGATACGCAGTATTTT.

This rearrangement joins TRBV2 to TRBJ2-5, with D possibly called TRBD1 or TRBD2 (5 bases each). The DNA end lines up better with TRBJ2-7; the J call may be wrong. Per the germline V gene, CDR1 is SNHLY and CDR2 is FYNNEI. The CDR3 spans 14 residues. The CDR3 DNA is TGTGCCAGCAGGCTGGGGGACGGGTGGAACGAGCAGTACTTC. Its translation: CASRLGDGWNEQYF.

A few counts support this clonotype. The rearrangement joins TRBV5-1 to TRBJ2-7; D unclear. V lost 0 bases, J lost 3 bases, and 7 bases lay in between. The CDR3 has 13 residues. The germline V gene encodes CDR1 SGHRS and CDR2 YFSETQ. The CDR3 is CASSLDRRYEQYF. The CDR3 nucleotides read TGCGCCAGCAGCTTGGACCGCCGCTACGAGCAGTACTTC.

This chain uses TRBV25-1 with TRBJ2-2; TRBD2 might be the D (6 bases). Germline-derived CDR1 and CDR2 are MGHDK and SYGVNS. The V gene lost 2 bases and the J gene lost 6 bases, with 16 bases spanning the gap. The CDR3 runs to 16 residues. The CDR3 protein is CASSETSLRVPGELFF. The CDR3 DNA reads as TGTGCCAGCAGTGAAACTAGCCTGAGAGTCCCCGGGGAGCTGTTTTTT. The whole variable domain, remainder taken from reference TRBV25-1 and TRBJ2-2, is EADIYQTPRYLVIGTGKKITLECSQTMGHDKMYWYQQDPGMELHLIHYSYGVNSTEKGDLSSESTVSRIRTEHFPLTLESARPSHTSQYLCASSETSLRVPGELFFGEGSRLTVL.